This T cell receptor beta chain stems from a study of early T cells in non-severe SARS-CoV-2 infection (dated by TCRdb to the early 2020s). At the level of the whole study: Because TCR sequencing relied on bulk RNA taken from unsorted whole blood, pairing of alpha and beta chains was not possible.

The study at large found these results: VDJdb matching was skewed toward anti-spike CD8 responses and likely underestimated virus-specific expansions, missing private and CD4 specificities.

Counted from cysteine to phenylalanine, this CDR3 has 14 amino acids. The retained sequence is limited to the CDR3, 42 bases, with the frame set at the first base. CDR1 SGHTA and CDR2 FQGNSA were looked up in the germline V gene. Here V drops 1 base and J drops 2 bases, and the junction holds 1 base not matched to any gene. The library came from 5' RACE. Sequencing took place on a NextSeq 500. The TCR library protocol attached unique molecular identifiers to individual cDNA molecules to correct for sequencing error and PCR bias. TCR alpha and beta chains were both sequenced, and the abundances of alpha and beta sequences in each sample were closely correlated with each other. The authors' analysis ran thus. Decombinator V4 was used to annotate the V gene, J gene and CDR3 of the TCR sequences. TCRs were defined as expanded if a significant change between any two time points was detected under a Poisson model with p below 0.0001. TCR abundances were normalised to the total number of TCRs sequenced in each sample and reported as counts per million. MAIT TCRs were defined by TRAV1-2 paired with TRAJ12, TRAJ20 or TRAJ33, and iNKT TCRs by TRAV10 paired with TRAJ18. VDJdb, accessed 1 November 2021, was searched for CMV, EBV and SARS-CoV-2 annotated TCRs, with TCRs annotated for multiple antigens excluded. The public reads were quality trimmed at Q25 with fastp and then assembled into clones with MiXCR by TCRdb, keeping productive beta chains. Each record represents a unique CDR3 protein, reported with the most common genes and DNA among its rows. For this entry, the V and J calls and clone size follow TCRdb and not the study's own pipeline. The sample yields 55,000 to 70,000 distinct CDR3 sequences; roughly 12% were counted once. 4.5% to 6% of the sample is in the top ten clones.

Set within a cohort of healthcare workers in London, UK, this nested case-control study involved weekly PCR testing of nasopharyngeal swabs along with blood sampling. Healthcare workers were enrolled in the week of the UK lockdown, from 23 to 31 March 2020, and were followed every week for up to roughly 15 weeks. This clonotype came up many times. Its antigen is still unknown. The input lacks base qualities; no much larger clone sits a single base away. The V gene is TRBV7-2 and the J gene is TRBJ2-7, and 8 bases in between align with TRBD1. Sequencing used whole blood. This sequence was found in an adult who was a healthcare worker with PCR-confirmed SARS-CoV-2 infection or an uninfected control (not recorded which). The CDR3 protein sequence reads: CASSLGTGTYEQYF. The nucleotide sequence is TGTGCCAGCAGCTTAGGGACAGGGACCTACGAGCAGTACTTC.